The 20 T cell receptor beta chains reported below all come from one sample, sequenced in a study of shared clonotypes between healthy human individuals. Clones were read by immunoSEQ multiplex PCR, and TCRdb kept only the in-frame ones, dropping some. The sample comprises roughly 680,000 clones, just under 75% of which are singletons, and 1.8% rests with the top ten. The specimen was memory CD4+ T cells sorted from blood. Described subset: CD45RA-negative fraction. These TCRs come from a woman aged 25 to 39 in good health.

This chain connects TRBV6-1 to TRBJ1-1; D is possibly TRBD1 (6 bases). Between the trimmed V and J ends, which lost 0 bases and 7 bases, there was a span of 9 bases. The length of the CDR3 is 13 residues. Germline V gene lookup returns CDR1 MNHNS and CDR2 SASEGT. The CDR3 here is CASSEAGRGEAFF. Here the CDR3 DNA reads TGTGCCAGCAGTGAAGCGGGCAGGGGTGAAGCTTTCTTT.

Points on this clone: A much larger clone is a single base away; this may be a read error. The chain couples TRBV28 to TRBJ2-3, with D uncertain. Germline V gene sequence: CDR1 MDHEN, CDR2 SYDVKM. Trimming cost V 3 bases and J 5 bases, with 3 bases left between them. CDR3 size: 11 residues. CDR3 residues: CASSLQDTQYF. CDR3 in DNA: TGTGCCAGCAGTTTGCAAGATACGCAGTATTTT.

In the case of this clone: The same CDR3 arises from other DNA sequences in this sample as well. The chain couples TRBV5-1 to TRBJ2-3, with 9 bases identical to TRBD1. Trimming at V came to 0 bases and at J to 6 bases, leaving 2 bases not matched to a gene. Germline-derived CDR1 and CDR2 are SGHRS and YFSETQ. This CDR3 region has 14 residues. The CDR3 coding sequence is TGCGCCAGCAGCTTGGGCACAGGGGGCGATACGCAGTATTTT. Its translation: CASSLGTGGDTQYF.

As DNA, the CDR3 is TGTGCCAGCAGGAACTTACCCTACAATGAGCAGTTCTTC. Translation gives CASRNLPYNEQFF. The gene calls are TRBV2 and TRBJ2-1; no clear D. The CDR3 runs 13 residues. Germline CDR1 and CDR2: SNHLY and FYNNEI. Trimming cost V 6 bases and J 2 bases, with 8 bases left between them.

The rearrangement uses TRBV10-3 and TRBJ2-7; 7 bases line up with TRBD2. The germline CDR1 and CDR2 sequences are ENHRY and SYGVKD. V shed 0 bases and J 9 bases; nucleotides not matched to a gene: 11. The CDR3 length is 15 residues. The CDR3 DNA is TGTGCCATCAGTGAGTCGCAGGGAGGGAAGGTTCGGCAGTACTTC. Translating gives CAISESQGGKVRQYF.

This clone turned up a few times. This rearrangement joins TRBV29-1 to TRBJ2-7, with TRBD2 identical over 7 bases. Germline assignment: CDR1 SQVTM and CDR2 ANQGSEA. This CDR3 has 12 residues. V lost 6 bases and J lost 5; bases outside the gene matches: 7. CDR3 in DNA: TGCAGCGTGGCCCGGGGGGTCCACGAGCAGTACTTC. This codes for CSVARGVHEQYF.

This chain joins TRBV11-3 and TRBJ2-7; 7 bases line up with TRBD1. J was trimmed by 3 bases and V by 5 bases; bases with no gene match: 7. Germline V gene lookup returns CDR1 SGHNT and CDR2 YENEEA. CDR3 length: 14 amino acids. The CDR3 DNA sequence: TGTGCCAGCAGCCCCGGGGACAGCAACTACGAGCAGTACTTC. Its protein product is CASSPGDSNYEQYF.

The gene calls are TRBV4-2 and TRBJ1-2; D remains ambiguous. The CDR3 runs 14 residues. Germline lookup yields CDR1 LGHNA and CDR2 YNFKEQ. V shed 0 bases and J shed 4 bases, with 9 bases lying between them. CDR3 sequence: CASSQDPRGYGYTF. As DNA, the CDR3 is TGTGCCAGCAGCCAAGATCCTCGGGGCTATGGCTACACCTTC.

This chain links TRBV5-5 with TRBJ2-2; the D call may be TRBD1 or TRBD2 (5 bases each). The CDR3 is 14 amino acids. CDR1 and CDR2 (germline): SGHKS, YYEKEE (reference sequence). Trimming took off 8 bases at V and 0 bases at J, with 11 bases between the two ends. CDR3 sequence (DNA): TGTGCCAGTAGGGACGGATCGAACACCGGGGAGCTGTTTTTT. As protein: CASRDGSNTGELFF.

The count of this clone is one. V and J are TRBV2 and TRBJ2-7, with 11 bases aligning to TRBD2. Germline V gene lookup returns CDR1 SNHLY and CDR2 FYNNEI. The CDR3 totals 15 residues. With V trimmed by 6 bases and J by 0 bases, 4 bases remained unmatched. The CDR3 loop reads CASSRLAGYSYEQYF. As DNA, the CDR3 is TGTGCCAGCAGCAGACTAGCGGGATACTCCTACGAGCAGTACTTC.

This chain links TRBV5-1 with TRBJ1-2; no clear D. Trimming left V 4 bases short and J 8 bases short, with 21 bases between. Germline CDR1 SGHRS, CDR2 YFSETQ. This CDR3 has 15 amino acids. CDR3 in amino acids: CASSRERVRDFGYTF. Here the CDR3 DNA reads TGCGCCAGCAGCCGAGAGCGGGTTCGAGACTTCGGCTACACCTTC. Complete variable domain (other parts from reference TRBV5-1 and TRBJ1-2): KAGVTQTPRYLIKTRGQQVTLSCSPISGHRSVSWYQQTPGQGLQFLFEYFSETQRNKGNFPGRFSGRQFSNSRSEMNVSTLELGDSALYLCASSRERVRDFGYTFGSGTRLTVV.

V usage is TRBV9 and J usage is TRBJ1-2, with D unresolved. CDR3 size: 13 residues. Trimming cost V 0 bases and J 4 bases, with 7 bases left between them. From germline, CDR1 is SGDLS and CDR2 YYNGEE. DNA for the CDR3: TGTGCCAGCAGCGTAGTTTTGGGCTATGGCTACACCTTC. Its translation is CASSVVLGYGYTF.

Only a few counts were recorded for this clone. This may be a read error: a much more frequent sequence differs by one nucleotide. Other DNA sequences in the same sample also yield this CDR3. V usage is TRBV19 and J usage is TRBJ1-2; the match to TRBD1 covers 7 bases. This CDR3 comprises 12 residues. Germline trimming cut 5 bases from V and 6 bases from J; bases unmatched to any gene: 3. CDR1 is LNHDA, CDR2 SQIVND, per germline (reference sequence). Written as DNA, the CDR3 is TGTGCCAGTAGTGGACAGGTCGATGGCTACACCTTC. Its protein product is CASSGQVDGYTF.

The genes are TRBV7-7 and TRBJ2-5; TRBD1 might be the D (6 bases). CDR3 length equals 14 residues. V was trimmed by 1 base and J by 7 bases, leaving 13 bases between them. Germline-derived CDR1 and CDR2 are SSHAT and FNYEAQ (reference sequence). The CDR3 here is CASSLGGRGSTQYF. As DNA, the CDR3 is TGTGCCAGCAGCTTAGGCGGCAGGGGATCGACCCAGTACTTC.

CDR3 nucleotides: TGTGCCAGCAGCTTAGTTGGCACCGGGGAGCTGTTTTTT. It specifies CASSLVGTGELFF. This chain joins TRBV11-3 and TRBJ2-2; D ambiguous. In germline, CDR1 is SGHNT, CDR2 YENEEA. The CDR3 length is 13 residues. Between the trimmed V and J ends, which lost 1 base and 4 bases, there was a span of 4 bases.

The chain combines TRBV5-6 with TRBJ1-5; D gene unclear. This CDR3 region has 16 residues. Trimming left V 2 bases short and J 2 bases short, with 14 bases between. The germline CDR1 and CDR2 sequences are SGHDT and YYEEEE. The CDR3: CASSFWGSRGNQPQHF. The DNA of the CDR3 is TGTGCCAGCAGCTTTTGGGGAAGTAGGGGCAATCAGCCCCAGCATTTT.

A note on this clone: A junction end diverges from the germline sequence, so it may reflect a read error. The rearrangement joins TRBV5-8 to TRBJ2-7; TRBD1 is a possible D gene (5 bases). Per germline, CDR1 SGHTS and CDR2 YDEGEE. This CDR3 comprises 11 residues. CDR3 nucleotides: TGTGCCAGCAGCTTGGACAGGACCTCAAACTTC. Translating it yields CASSLDRTSNF.

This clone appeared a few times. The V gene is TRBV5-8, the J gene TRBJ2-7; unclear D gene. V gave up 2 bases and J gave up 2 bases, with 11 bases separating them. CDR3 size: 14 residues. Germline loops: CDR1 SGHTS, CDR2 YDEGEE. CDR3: CASSFRAETYEQYF. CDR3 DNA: TGTGCCAGCAGCTTTAGGGCGGAAACCTACGAGCAGTACTTC.

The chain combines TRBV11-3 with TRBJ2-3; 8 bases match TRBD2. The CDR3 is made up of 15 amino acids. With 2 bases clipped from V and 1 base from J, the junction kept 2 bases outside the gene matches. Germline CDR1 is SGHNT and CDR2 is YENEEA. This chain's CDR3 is CASSLFSGGTDTQYF. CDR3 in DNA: TGTGCCAGCAGCTTATTTAGCGGGGGCACAGATACGCAGTATTTT. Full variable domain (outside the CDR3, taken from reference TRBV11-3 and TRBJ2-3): EAGVVQSPRYKIIEKKQPVAFWCNPISGHNTLYWYLQNLGQGPELLIRYENEEAVDDSQLPKDRFSAERLKGVDSTLKIQPAELGDSAVYLCASSLFSGGTDTQYFGPGTRLTVL.

CDR3 amino acids: CASTPTSGGNEQFF. The CDR3 bases are TGTGCCAGTACCCCGACTAGCGGGGGTAATGAGCAGTTCTTC. J is TRBJ2-1 and V is TRBV19, with 12 positions matching TRBD2. Germline assignment: CDR1 LNHDA and CDR2 SQIVND (reference sequence). CDR3 size: 14 residues. V lost 7 bases to trimming and J lost 7 bases; unmatched junction nucleotides: 5.